The clone carrying this T cell receptor (beta chain) came up many times. Antigen specificity is unknown. This specimen belongs to a study of response to subunit inactivated influenza vaccine. General observations from the study: That few new T cells are recruited by each seasonal influenza vaccination was the authors' suggestion.

TCRdb re-called the RT-PCR reads through MiXCR, storing one row per CDR3 protein. The sample contains over 150,000 distinct CDR3 sequences, about 11% of which appear only once. V was cut by 3 bases and J by 4 bases, with 7 bases left in between. Germline V CDR1 and CDR2: LNHDA, SQIVND (reference sequence). The CDR3 is made up of 13 amino acids. This chain links TRBV19 with TRBJ2-1, with D unclear. The sample in question was CD8+ T cells sorted from PBMCs, obtained 23 months after vaccination. This receptor was taken from a man aged 45-69 years who received an inactivated influenza vaccine. The CDR3 DNA sequence: TGTGCCAGTAGTATCAAGGGATACAATGAGCAGTTCTTC. Protein sequence: CASSIKGYNEQFF.